A single sample gave rise to the 22 T cell receptor beta chains below, sequenced in a study of cytomegalovirus exposure and HLA in healthy donors. The PCR contained 60 Vbeta and 13 Jbeta primers. Libraries were prepared by immunoSEQ multiplex PCR; TCRdb keeps only in-frame clonotypes and omits some of them. The sample lists roughly 200,000 clones; roughly four fifths were seen once. Source material: PBMCs. Receptor source: a man aged 35-49 years in good health and CMV-seropositive.

This sequence joins TRBV9 and TRBJ2-2, with 8 bases matching TRBD2. The CDR3 is made up of 15 amino acids. Germline V lookup: CDR1 SGDLS, CDR2 YYNGEE. Losses at the gene ends were 4 bases for V and 1 base for J; bases not matched to a gene: 3. CDR3 loop: CASSPRGGNTGELFF. CDR3 nucleotide sequence: TGTGCCAGCAGCCCCCGGGGGGGGAACACCGGGGAGCTGTTTTTT.

J is TRBJ2-3 and V is TRBV19, with 9 bases lining up with TRBD2. Germline V gene sequence: CDR1 LNHDA, CDR2 SQIVND (reference sequence). Trimming took 3 bases from V and 5 from J; bases not matched to a gene: 6. The CDR3 is 15 amino acids. Here the CDR3 reads CASSIGGGVVDTQYF. DNA of the CDR3: TGTGCCAGTAGTATTGGCGGGGGGGTGGTAGATACGCAGTATTTT.

The V gene is TRBV27, the J gene TRBJ2-7; a possible D gene is TRBD2 (6 bases). Germline-derived CDR1 and CDR2 are MNHEY and SMNVEV (reference sequence). The CDR3 consists of 13 residues. The ends were cut back, 5 bases at V and 2 bases at J, with 10 bases in the middle. Here the CDR3 reads CASSLGSPYEQYF. CDR3 coding DNA: TGTGCCAGCAGTCTCGGGAGCCCCTACGAGCAGTACTTC.

For this clone: The junction and the germline gene differ at one end; a read error may be behind it. V and J are TRBV5-4 and TRBJ2-3, with 7 bases fitting TRBD2. The CDR3 runs to 15 residues. Germline V CDR1 and CDR2: SGHNT, YYREEE (reference sequence). CDR3 amino acids: CASSLVSGYTNTQYF. The CDR3 region has the DNA TGTGCCAGCAGCTTGGTTAGCGGGTACACAAATACGCAGTATTTT.

The chain uses TRBV7-8 and TRBJ1-6, with TRBD1 as a possible D gene (5 bases). The germline V gene has CDR1 SGHVS and CDR2 FQNEAQ. Trimming cost V 3 bases and J 5 bases, with 11 bases left between them. The CDR3 is 15 residues long. The CDR3 region is CASSLGGQHNSPLHF. CDR3 DNA: TGTGCCAGCAGCTTGGGGGGTCAGCATAATTCACCCCTCCACTTT.

The chain uses TRBV5-5 and TRBJ2-6; D remains unclear. Between the trimmed V and J ends, which lost 6 bases and 1 base, there was a span of 11 bases. Looked up from germline, CDR1 is SGHKS and CDR2 is YYEKEE (reference sequence). The CDR3 contains 15 residues. The CDR3, as DNA: TGTGCCAGCACCCTTCAGGCTTCTGGGGCCAACGTCCTGACTTTC. Translated, it gives CASTLQASGANVLTF.

V gene TRBV7-9 combines with J gene TRBJ2-2; D unresolved. Per germline, CDR1 SEHNR and CDR2 FQNEAQ (reference sequence). Trimming left V 4 bases short and J 6 bases short, with 3 bases between. CDR3 length equals 11 residues. CDR3: CASSSSGELFF. In DNA form, the CDR3 reads TGTGCCAGCAGCTCCTCCGGGGAGCTGTTTTTT.

This chain links TRBV5-4 with TRBJ1-2, with 9 nucleotides matching TRBD1. CDR1 is SGHNT and CDR2 is YYREEE in the germline V gene (reference sequence). V trimming: 7 bases; J trimming: 6 bases; junction bases outside the gene matches: 10. CDR3 length: 14 residues. The chain's CDR3 is CASSIPGQGDGYTF. CDR3 DNA: TGTGCCAGCTCGATTCCGGGACAGGGAGATGGCTACACCTTC.

The chain uses TRBV19 and TRBJ1-5, with 8 bases identical to TRBD1. The length of the CDR3 is 12 residues. Germline CDR1 LNHDA, CDR2 SQIVND (reference sequence). J was trimmed by 6 bases and V by 10 bases; bases with no gene match: 5. The CDR3 sequence is CANRTGLQPQHF. In DNA, the CDR3 is TGTGCCAACCGGACAGGGCTTCAGCCCCAGCATTTT.

This clone was observed a handful of times. V and J are TRBV11-2 and TRBJ2-7, with TRBD2 identical over 14 bases. V trimming: 2 bases; J trimming: 4 bases; junction bases outside the gene matches: 4. The CDR3 spans 16 residues. Germline V CDR1 and CDR2: SGHAT, FQNNGV. The CDR3 reads CASSLRLAGGVYEQYF. The CDR3 DNA is TGTGCCAGCAGCTTAAGACTAGCGGGGGGGGTTTACGAGCAGTACTTC.

The chain carries TRBV9 and TRBJ2-1; D is perhaps TRBD2 (5 bases). V lost 0 bases and J 9 bases, leaving 10 bases between the germline ends. The germline V gene encodes CDR1 SGDLS and CDR2 YYNGEE. The CDR3 has 13 residues. The CDR3 region is CASSVADFGEQFF. In DNA form, the CDR3 reads TGTGCCAGCAGCGTAGCGGACTTTGGTGAGCAGTTCTTC.

V gene TRBV18 combines with J gene TRBJ2-6; TRBD1 agrees at 7 bases. The CDR3 consists of 15 residues. V was pared by 3 bases and J by 3 bases, with 2 bases of the junction left unmatched. Per germline, CDR1 KGHSH and CDR2 LQKENI. CDR3 residues: CASSPTGFGANVLTF. CDR3 DNA: TGTGCCAGCTCACCGACAGGGTTTGGGGCCAACGTCCTGACTTTC.

V is TRBV5-4 and J is TRBJ1-6; tentatively, D is TRBD1 (5 bases). Germline V gene lookup returns CDR1 SGHNT and CDR2 YYREEE (reference sequence). The CDR3 extends over 16 amino acids. Trimming shortened V by 0 bases and J by 7 bases, and 14 bases separated the two germline ends. CDR3 residues: CASSLATGLGNSPLHF. The CDR3 DNA reads TGTGCCAGCAGCTTGGCTACAGGCCTTGGCAATTCACCCCTCCACTTT.

This clone was picked up a small number of times. This chain links TRBV29-1 with TRBJ1-1; D possibly corresponds to TRBD1 (5 bases). The germline V gene has CDR1 SQVTM and CDR2 ANQGSEA. With 4 bases removed from V and 5 bases from J, the gap between germline ends came to 14 bases. The CDR3 runs to 13 residues. CDR3 protein: CSVGYKAGTEAFF. DNA of the CDR3: TGCAGCGTTGGTTACAAAGCAGGGACTGAAGCTTTCTTT.

This chain links TRBV29-1 with TRBJ2-7; no definite D call. V was pared by 5 bases and J by 1 base, with 9 bases between. The CDR3 consists of 12 residues. Per germline, CDR1 SQVTM and CDR2 ANQGSEA. CDR3: CSVRLPSYEQYF. The CDR3 DNA reads as TGCAGCGTTCGACTGCCTTCCTACGAGCAGTACTTC.

The J gene is TRBJ1-3, the V gene TRBV9; no reliable D call. Germline V gives CDR1 SGDLS, CDR2 YYNGEE. The CDR3 extends over 17 amino acids. V was shortened by 0 bases and J by 2 bases, with 15 bases between the two germline ends. CDR3 nucleotide sequence: TGTGCCAGCAGCGTAGCTATAGGGAGAACCACTGGAAACACCATATATTTT. Its translation is CASSVAIGRTTGNTIYF.

This sequence joins TRBV7-7 and TRBJ2-2, with 10 bases fitting TRBD1. V shed 2 bases, J shed 0 bases, and the junction held 3 bases outside the gene matches. The CDR3 runs to 17 residues. Germline V lookup: CDR1 SSHAT, CDR2 FNYEAQ (reference sequence). The CDR3: CASSLQTGGANTGELFF. The CDR3 DNA reads TGTGCCAGCAGCTTACAGACAGGGGGCGCGAACACCGGGGAGCTGTTTTTT.

The chain uses TRBV28 and TRBJ1-2; 7 bases map to TRBD1. Germline V lookup: CDR1 MDHEN, CDR2 SYDVKM. This CDR3 comprises 14 residues. Germline trimming cut 5 bases from V and 5 bases from J; bases unmatched to any gene: 8. CDR3 region: CASSKIGGRYGYTF. As DNA, the CDR3 is TGTGCCAGCAGTAAAATAGGGGGCAGGTATGGCTACACCTTC.

This chain links TRBV5-6 with TRBJ2-3; 9 bases match TRBD1. Losses at the gene ends were 2 bases for V and 1 base for J; bases not matched to a gene: 5. The CDR3 totals 16 residues. CDR1 and CDR2 from the germline V gene are SGHDT and YYEEEE. CDR3 sequence: CASSLIRDRGTDTQYF. DNA for the CDR3: TGTGCCAGCAGCTTAATCCGGGACAGGGGCACAGATACGCAGTATTTT.

This clone showed up just a few times. The chain employs TRBV28 and TRBJ1-5; TRBD1 is a possible D gene (6 bases). V lost 3 bases and J 3 bases, leaving 12 bases between the germline ends. The CDR3 loop spans 15 amino acids. Germline V lookup: CDR1 MDHEN, CDR2 SYDVKM. The CDR3 sequence: CASSLGQGYNQPQHF. The CDR3 DNA reads as TGTGCCAGCAGTTTGGGGCAGGGGTACAATCAGCCCCAGCATTTT. Full variable domain (remainder filled in from reference TRBV28 and TRBJ1-5): DVKVTQSSRYLVKRTGEKVFLECVQDMDHENMFWYRQDPGLGLRLIYFSYDVKMKEKGDIPEGYSVSREKKERFSLILESASTNQTSMYLCASSLGQGYNQPQHFGDGTRLSIL.

The V call is TRBV5-1, the J call TRBJ2-3, with a possible D match to TRBD2 (5 bases). The CDR3 has 14 amino acids. With 3 bases removed from V and 6 bases from J, the gap between germline ends came to 14 bases. CDR1 is SGHRS and CDR2 is YFSETQ in the germline V gene. The CDR3 reads CASSSPLAGDTQYF. The CDR3 nucleotides read TGCGCCAGCAGCTCACCCCTAGCCGGGGATACGCAGTATTTT.

The chain couples TRBV28 to TRBJ2-2, with D unresolved. Between the trimmed V and J ends, which lost 2 bases and 4 bases, there was a span of 8 bases. From germline, CDR1 is MDHEN and CDR2 SYDVKM. The CDR3 totals 14 residues. As DNA, the CDR3 is TGTGCCAGCAGTTTACCCGGTGGCACCGGGGAGCTGTTTTTT. Encoded protein: CASSLPGGTGELFF.